Listed below are T cell receptor beta chains from one sample, sequenced in a study of CD8 T cells in Susac syndrome. Using its own MiXCR run on the immunoSEQ multiplex PCR reads, TCRdb lists one record per CDR3 protein. The sample yields about 210,000 distinct CDR3 sequences, around 95% seen once. Sequencing was done on a sample of CD4+ T cells from PBMCs. The receptors were gathered from a human donor with multiple sclerosis. Both conserved end residues are part of each CDR3. The order of the fields is D gene, clone size, J gene, V gene, CDR3 DNA, CDR3 protein. A D gene is named only where the DNA matches it firmly. For some rows the clone size is stated as once, few or many, or as a class when expanded; others skip it.

d_gene: TRBD1; abundance: once; j_gene: TRBJ2-3; v_gene: TRBV9; CDR3nt: TGTGCCAGCAGTTCCGGACAGGGGGGGGCAGATACGCAGTATTTT; CDR3aa: CASSSGQGGADTQYF
d_gene: -; abundance: once; j_gene: TRBJ2-5; v_gene: TRBV7-2; CDR3nt: TGTGCCAGCAGCCTTCGGGCGCACGTAGAGACCCAGTACTTC; CDR3aa: CASSLRAHVETQYF
d_gene: TRBD2; abundance: -; j_gene: TRBJ2-3; v_gene: TRBV20-1; CDR3nt: TGCAGTGCCCATGGACTAGCGGGAGAAGGCACAGATACGCAGTATTTT; CDR3aa: CSAHGLAGEGTDTQYF
d_gene: -; abundance: once; j_gene: TRBJ2-1; v_gene: TRBV13; CDR3nt: TGTGCCAGCAGCTTATGGACTACCTACAATGAGCAGTTCTTC; CDR3aa: CASSLWTTYNEQFF
d_gene: -; abundance: -; j_gene: TRBJ1-1; v_gene: TRBV3-1; CDR3nt: TGTGCCAGCAGCCAAAAAACAGCTAACACTGAAGCTTTCTTT; CDR3aa: CASSQKTANTEAFF
d_gene: -; abundance: -; j_gene: TRBJ1-2; v_gene: TRBV2; CDR3nt: TGTGCCACCGGAAGCCCGGGGAGCATTAACTATGGCTACACCTTC; CDR3aa: CATGSPGSINYGYTF
d_gene: TRBD2; abundance: -; j_gene: TRBJ2-5; v_gene: TRBV27; CDR3nt: TGTGCCAGCAGTTCACTAGCGGGGACCCAAGAGACCCAGTACTTC; CDR3aa: CASSSLAGTQETQYF
d_gene: -; abundance: -; j_gene: TRBJ2-7; v_gene: TRBV23-1; CDR3nt: TGCGCCAGCAGTCTAAGCAGCTTTTCCTACGAGCAGTACTTC; CDR3aa: CASSLSSFSYEQYF
d_gene: -; abundance: -; j_gene: TRBJ1-1; v_gene: TRBV29-1; CDR3nt: TGCAGCGTTATTCGGGGGCAGTCGGGCACTGAAGCTTTCTTT; CDR3aa: CSVIRGQSGTEAFF
d_gene: -; abundance: -; j_gene: TRBJ2-7; v_gene: TRBV27; CDR3nt: TGTGCCAGCAGTTTTTCGGGACGATCCTACGAGCAGTACTTC; CDR3aa: CASSFSGRSYEQYF
d_gene: -; abundance: -; j_gene: TRBJ2-5; v_gene: TRBV13; CDR3nt: TGTGCCAGCAGCTCTGCCGGTGGGGTTGGGCAAGAGACCCAGTACTTC; CDR3aa: CASSSAGGVGQETQYF
d_gene: TRBD1; abundance: -; j_gene: TRBJ1-2; v_gene: TRBV12-3/TRBV12-4; CDR3nt: TGTGCCAGCAGCCAAACCACGACAGGGACCTATGGCTACACCTTC; CDR3aa: CASSQTTTGTYGYTF
d_gene: -; abundance: -; j_gene: TRBJ1-2; v_gene: TRBV20-1; CDR3nt: TGCAGTGCTAGAGGATGGGGGCTAGCTAACTATGGCTACACCTTC; CDR3aa: CSARGWGLANYGYTF
d_gene: TRBD2; abundance: -; j_gene: TRBJ2-7; v_gene: TRBV9; CDR3nt: TGTGCCAGCAGCGTAGTGCCTAGCGGGGACGGGGAGCAGTACTTC; CDR3aa: CASSVVPSGDGEQYF
d_gene: TRBD1; abundance: -; j_gene: TRBJ2-7; v_gene: TRBV7-8; CDR3nt: TGTGCCAGCAGCTTACCCAGACAGGGTACCTACGAGCAGTACTTC; CDR3aa: CASSLPRQGTYEQYF
d_gene: TRBD2; abundance: -; j_gene: TRBJ2-1; v_gene: TRBV6-1; CDR3nt: TGTGCCAGCAGCCCCGGTTGGGGACTAGCGGGAGTTTCTCCCATCAATGAGCAGTTCTTC; CDR3aa: CASSPGWGLAGVSPINEQFF
d_gene: TRBD1; abundance: -; j_gene: TRBJ1-4; v_gene: TRBV27; CDR3nt: TGTGCCAGCAGTACTACCGGGACAGCGAATGAAAAACTGTTTTTT; CDR3aa: CASSTTGTANEKLFF
d_gene: -; abundance: -; j_gene: TRBJ2-2; v_gene: TRBV12-3/TRBV12-4; CDR3nt: TGTGCCAGCAGGGTACGGAGGACCGGGGAGCTGTTTTTT; CDR3aa: CASRVRRTGELFF
d_gene: TRBD2; abundance: -; j_gene: TRBJ2-3; v_gene: TRBV7-2; CDR3nt: TGTGCCAGCAGCTTAGGGGTAGGACTAGCGGGGGATACGCAGTATTTT; CDR3aa: CASSLGVGLAGDTQYF
d_gene: -; abundance: -; j_gene: TRBJ1-2; v_gene: TRBV30; CDR3nt: TGTGCCTGGAGTCCAGATCTGGGCTATGGCTACACCTTC; CDR3aa: CAWSPDLGYGYTF
d_gene: TRBD2; abundance: -; j_gene: TRBJ2-1; v_gene: TRBV19; CDR3nt: TGTGCCAGTAGTACGACTAGCGGGAAGGCGAATGAGCAGTTCTTC; CDR3aa: CASSTTSGKANEQFF
d_gene: -; abundance: -; j_gene: TRBJ2-4; v_gene: TRBV9; CDR3nt: TGTGCCAGCAGCGCCGACAGAGGCGAAAACATTCAGTACTTC; CDR3aa: CASSADRGENIQYF
d_gene: TRBD1; abundance: -; j_gene: TRBJ2-5; v_gene: TRBV6-5; CDR3nt: TGTGCCAGCAGTTGGGGACAGAAACAAGAGACCCAGTACTTC; CDR3aa: CASSWGQKQETQYF
d_gene: -; abundance: -; j_gene: TRBJ2-1; v_gene: TRBV7-9; CDR3nt: TGTGCCAGCAGCTGGGGTGCGGGCGAACACAATGAGCAGTTCTTC; CDR3aa: CASSWGAGEHNEQFF
d_gene: TRBD1; abundance: once; j_gene: TRBJ1-4; v_gene: TRBV2; CDR3nt: TGTGCCAGCAGTAGGGACAGGGTCGATGAAAAACTGTTTTTT; CDR3aa: CASSRDRVDEKLFF
d_gene: TRBD1; abundance: -; j_gene: TRBJ1-1; v_gene: TRBV12-3/TRBV12-4; CDR3nt: TGTGCCAGCAGTTCCGGGACAGGGAACACTGAAGCTTTCTTT; CDR3aa: CASSSGTGNTEAFF
d_gene: -; abundance: -; j_gene: TRBJ1-2; v_gene: TRBV20-1; CDR3nt: TGCAGTGCTAGCAGTCCGGGAACGCCCTATGGCTACACCTTC; CDR3aa: CSASSPGTPYGYTF
d_gene: -; abundance: -; j_gene: TRBJ2-1; v_gene: TRBV6-5; CDR3nt: TGTGCCAGCAGCCAAACCCGAGGGATAAGGCAGTTCTTC; CDR3aa: CASSQTRGIRQFF
d_gene: -; abundance: -; j_gene: TRBJ2-3; v_gene: TRBV6-6; CDR3nt: TGTGCCAGCATCCTGATGGGCACAGATACGCAGTATTTT; CDR3aa: CASILMGTDTQYF
d_gene: TRBD2; abundance: -; j_gene: TRBJ2-7; v_gene: TRBV20-1; CDR3nt: TGCAGTGCTTGGACTAGTGGTGTTCTCGAGCAGTACTTC; CDR3aa: CSAWTSGVLEQYF
d_gene: -; abundance: once; j_gene: TRBJ2-1; v_gene: TRBV12-5; CDR3nt: TGTGCTAGTGGTTTGGTAGCCGGTCTCTACAATGAGCAGTTCTTC; CDR3aa: CASGLVAGLYNEQFF
d_gene: -; abundance: -; j_gene: TRBJ2-3; v_gene: TRBV3-1; CDR3nt: TGTGCCAGCAGCCAAGAAGGTCGGGGGCCGCAGTATTTT; CDR3aa: CASSQEGRGPQYF
d_gene: -; abundance: -; j_gene: TRBJ2-3; v_gene: TRBV7-6; CDR3nt: TGTGCCAGCACCTACGGCGCTAGCACAGATACGCAGTATTTT; CDR3aa: CASTYGASTDTQYF
d_gene: TRBD2; abundance: -; j_gene: TRBJ2-1; v_gene: TRBV6-5; CDR3nt: TGTGCCAGCAGTTACACGACTAGCGGGGGGGCCCTCTCCTACAATGAGCAGTTCTTC; CDR3aa: CASSYTTSGGALSYNEQFF
d_gene: -; abundance: -; j_gene: TRBJ1-3; v_gene: TRBV3-1; CDR3nt: TGTGCCAGCAGCCCGGCCGCTGGAAACACCATATATTTT; CDR3aa: CASSPAAGNTIYF
d_gene: TRBD2; abundance: -; j_gene: TRBJ2-7; v_gene: TRBV11-2; CDR3nt: TGTGCCAGCAACCCCGCGGGGGAGGCAACCTACGAGCAGTACTTC; CDR3aa: CASNPAGEATYEQYF
d_gene: TRBD2; abundance: -; j_gene: TRBJ2-3; v_gene: TRBV30; CDR3nt: TGTGCCTGGACTAGCGGTGATACGCAGTATTTT; CDR3aa: CAWTSGDTQYF
d_gene: -; abundance: -; j_gene: TRBJ1-5; v_gene: TRBV6-1; CDR3nt: TGTGCCAGCAGTGAACCGGGGGGTTCTAATCAGCCCCAGCATTTT; CDR3aa: CASSEPGGSNQPQHF
d_gene: TRBD2; abundance: -; j_gene: TRBJ2-3; v_gene: TRBV18; CDR3nt: TGTGCCAGCTCACCTATAGCGGGAGACACAGATACGCAGTATTTT; CDR3aa: CASSPIAGDTDTQYF
d_gene: -; abundance: -; j_gene: TRBJ2-5; v_gene: TRBV3-1; CDR3nt: TGTGCCAGCAGCCATAACCGGGGGGCCCAAGAGACCCAGTACTTC; CDR3aa: CASSHNRGAQETQYF
d_gene: -; abundance: once; j_gene: TRBJ2-7; v_gene: TRBV20-1; CDR3nt: TGCAGTGCTAGAGACAGGGGCACCGAGCAGTACTTC; CDR3aa: CSARDRGTEQYF
d_gene: -; abundance: -; j_gene: TRBJ2-1; v_gene: TRBV2; CDR3nt: TGTGCCAGCAGTGAAGCGCGAGGGACTGAGCAGTTCTTC; CDR3aa: CASSEARGTEQFF
d_gene: -; abundance: -; j_gene: TRBJ1-4; v_gene: TRBV27; CDR3nt: TGTGCCAGCAGTTTATCGTCCGTTTATGGTGAAAAACTGTTTTTT; CDR3aa: CASSLSSVYGEKLFF
d_gene: -; abundance: -; j_gene: TRBJ2-1; v_gene: TRBV7-2; CDR3nt: TGTGCCAGCATACTCCCACCTTCCTACAATGAGCAGTTCTTC; CDR3aa: CASILPPSYNEQFF
d_gene: -; abundance: -; j_gene: TRBJ2-7; v_gene: TRBV18; CDR3nt: TGTGCCAGCTCAATCTCTACAGGTACCTACGAGCAGTACTTC; CDR3aa: CASSISTGTYEQYF
d_gene: -; abundance: -; j_gene: TRBJ2-3; v_gene: TRBV9; CDR3nt: TGTGCCAGCAGCGTGGCCGCAGGCGGAACCACAGATACGCAGTATTTT; CDR3aa: CASSVAAGGTTDTQYF
d_gene: TRBD1; abundance: -; j_gene: TRBJ2-1; v_gene: TRBV11-2; CDR3nt: TGTGCCAGCAGCTCGGACAGGGCGAGGAATGAGCAGTTCTTC; CDR3aa: CASSSDRARNEQFF
d_gene: -; abundance: -; j_gene: TRBJ2-6; v_gene: TRBV5-4; CDR3nt: TGTGCCAGCAGCTTTGAGATTCCTGGGGCCAACGTCCTGACTTTC; CDR3aa: CASSFEIPGANVLTF
d_gene: -; abundance: -; j_gene: TRBJ1-5; v_gene: TRBV4-1; CDR3nt: TGCGCCAGCAGCCAAGATCCCCAGGCAAGACGGCAGCCCCAGCATTTT; CDR3aa: CASSQDPQARRQPQHF
d_gene: -; abundance: once; j_gene: TRBJ1-2; v_gene: TRBV7-9; CDR3nt: TGTGCCAGCAGCTTAGAGCGTCTGAGGGGCTACACCTTC; CDR3aa: CASSLERLRGYTF
d_gene: -; abundance: -; j_gene: TRBJ1-1; v_gene: TRBV20-1; CDR3nt: TGCAGTGCTAGAGATGCCAGCCAGAACACTGAAGCTTTCTTT; CDR3aa: CSARDASQNTEAFF
d_gene: -; abundance: -; j_gene: TRBJ2-3; v_gene: TRBV29-1; CDR3nt: TGCAGCGCTCTAGGGGATCCAGATACGCAGTATTTT; CDR3aa: CSALGDPDTQYF
d_gene: -; abundance: -; j_gene: TRBJ2-2; v_gene: TRBV5-1; CDR3nt: TGCGCCAGCAGCTTGGAACCGAACACCGGGGAGCTGTTTTTT; CDR3aa: CASSLEPNTGELFF
d_gene: TRBD2; abundance: -; j_gene: TRBJ2-1; v_gene: TRBV11-1; CDR3nt: TGTGCCAGCACCGTAGGGCTAGCGGAACTTAATGAGCAGTTCTTC; CDR3aa: CASTVGLAELNEQFF
d_gene: TRBD1; abundance: -; j_gene: TRBJ2-1; v_gene: TRBV27; CDR3nt: TGTGCCAGCAGTTTAACAGGGGGCTTACTTGAGCAGTTCTTC; CDR3aa: CASSLTGGLLEQFF
d_gene: -; abundance: -; j_gene: TRBJ2-7; v_gene: TRBV20-1; CDR3nt: TGCAGTGCCTCCGGCGACAGGCACTCCTACGAGCAGTACTTC; CDR3aa: CSASGDRHSYEQYF
d_gene: TRBD1; abundance: once; j_gene: TRBJ2-7; v_gene: TRBV29-1; CDR3nt: TGCAGCGTTGAGGGGACAGGCTACTACGAGCAGTACTTC; CDR3aa: CSVEGTGYYEQYF
d_gene: -; abundance: -; j_gene: TRBJ2-7; v_gene: TRBV2; CDR3nt: TGTGCCAGCCGCGGGACAGAGAAGGCCTACGAGCAGTACTTC; CDR3aa: CASRGTEKAYEQYF
d_gene: -; abundance: -; j_gene: TRBJ2-7; v_gene: TRBV29-1; CDR3nt: TGCAGCGTTGAGGCTGGCTACGAGCAGTACTTC; CDR3aa: CSVEAGYEQYF